Listed below are T cell receptor beta chains from one sample, sequenced in a study of OX40 agonist ivuxolimab in advanced cancers. The table came from immunoSEQ multiplex PCR; TCRdb's copy has only in-frame clones and leaves some out. The sample records about 26,000 clones, around 81% being singletons. The specimen comprised CD4+ or CD8+ T cells sorted from blood, sampled in a trial of the OX40 agonist ivuxolimab. Source of these receptors: an adult with an advanced solid tumor such as melanoma, head and neck, liver or kidney cancer. CDR3s include the opening cysteine and the closing phenylalanine or tryptophan. D genes are given only for firm matches. For some rows the clone size is stated as once, few or many, or as a class when expanded; others skip it.

J gene: TRBJ2-2; D gene: NA; clone size: once; V gene: TRBV27; CDR3 protein: CASGSNTGELFF; CDR3 DNA: TGTGCCAGCGGGTCGAACACCGGGGAGCTGTTTTTT
J gene: TRBJ2-2; D gene: NA; clone size: NA; V gene: TRBV19; CDR3 protein: CASSGPRGAHTGELFF; CDR3 DNA: TGTGCCAGTAGTGGGCCCAGGGGGGCCCATACCGGGGAGCTGTTTTTT
J gene: TRBJ2-7; D gene: NA; clone size: few; V gene: TRBV10-2; CDR3 protein: CASSPGRSYEQYF; CDR3 DNA: TGCGCCAGCAGCCCGGGACGGTCCTACGAGCAGTACTTC
J gene: TRBJ2-3; D gene: NA; clone size: NA; V gene: TRBV30; CDR3 protein: CAWSVHDRGTDTQYF; CDR3 DNA: TGTGCCTGGAGTGTACATGACAGAGGAACAGATACGCAGTATTTT
J gene: TRBJ2-7; D gene: NA; clone size: medium-sized; V gene: TRBV14; CDR3 protein: CASSQDRTMGDEQYF; CDR3 DNA: TGTGCCAGCAGCCAAGATCGGACAATGGGCGACGAGCAGTACTTC
J gene: TRBJ1-2; D gene: TRBD1; clone size: NA; V gene: TRBV11-3; CDR3 protein: CASSSDRGPTGYTF; CDR3 DNA: TGTGCCAGCAGCTCGGACAGGGGGCCTACTGGCTACACCTTC
J gene: TRBJ2-7; D gene: TRBD2; clone size: NA; V gene: TRBV4-2; CDR3 protein: CASSLLAGGPEQYF; CDR3 DNA: TGTGCCAGCAGCCTACTAGCGGGAGGGCCCGAGCAGTACTTC
J gene: TRBJ1-5; D gene: NA; clone size: NA; V gene: TRBV28; CDR3 protein: CASSPETGTNQPQHF; CDR3 DNA: TGTGCCAGCAGTCCGGAGACAGGTACCAATCAGCCCCAGCATTTT
J gene: TRBJ1-2; D gene: NA; clone size: NA; V gene: TRBV30; CDR3 protein: CAWSVLLYGYTF; CDR3 DNA: TGTGCCTGGAGTGTACTGTTGTATGGCTACACCTTC
J gene: TRBJ2-2; D gene: TRBD2; clone size: few; V gene: TRBV27; CDR3 protein: CASSFGGRAGELFF; CDR3 DNA: TGTGCCAGCAGTTTTGGGGGGAGGGCCGGGGAGCTGTTTTTT
J gene: TRBJ2-2; D gene: TRBD1; clone size: NA; V gene: TRBV6-5; CDR3 protein: CASSYVGGSNTGELFF; CDR3 DNA: TGTGCCAGCAGTTACGTAGGGGGCTCCAACACCGGGGAGCTGTTTTTT
J gene: TRBJ2-7; D gene: TRBD1; clone size: NA; V gene: TRBV10-1; CDR3 protein: CASSESGTGGEQYF; CDR3 DNA: TGCGCCAGCAGTGAGTCGGGGACAGGGGGCGAGCAGTACTTC
J gene: TRBJ2-7; D gene: NA; clone size: NA; V gene: TRBV6-5; CDR3 protein: CASSLLRGGTNEQYF; CDR3 DNA: TGTGCCAGCAGCTTACTCAGGGGGGGGACAAACGAGCAGTACTTC
J gene: TRBJ2-3; D gene: NA; clone size: NA; V gene: TRBV15; CDR3 protein: CATSRSRSTAGYTQYF; CDR3 DNA: TGTGCCACCAGCAGAAGCCGGTCAACAGCGGGTTATACGCAGTATTTT
J gene: TRBJ2-1; D gene: TRBD2; clone size: NA; V gene: TRBV11-3; CDR3 protein: CASSPREGRNEQFF; CDR3 DNA: TGTGCCAGCAGCCCTAGGGAGGGGAGGAATGAGCAGTTCTTC
J gene: TRBJ2-3; D gene: NA; clone size: few; V gene: TRBV7-3; CDR3 protein: CASSLASGAGDTQYF; CDR3 DNA: TGTGCCAGCAGCTTAGCGTCGGGAGCTGGAGATACGCAGTATTTT
J gene: TRBJ2-1; D gene: NA; clone size: NA; V gene: TRBV9; CDR3 protein: CASSPGGNEQFF; CDR3 DNA: TGTGCCAGCAGCCCCGGCGGGAATGAGCAGTTCTTC
J gene: TRBJ1-6; D gene: NA; clone size: NA; V gene: TRBV27; CDR3 protein: CASSLDSPLHF; CDR3 DNA: TGTGCCAGCAGTTTAGATTCACCCCTCCACTTT
J gene: TRBJ1-3; D gene: TRBD1; clone size: NA; V gene: TRBV4-3; CDR3 protein: CASSQQQGGSGNTIYF; CDR3 DNA: TGCGCCAGCAGCCAGCAACAGGGGGGCTCTGGAAACACCATATATTTT
J gene: TRBJ1-1; D gene: NA; clone size: NA; V gene: TRBV7-9; CDR3 protein: CASSEEKNTEAFF; CDR3 DNA: TGTGCCAGCAGCGAGGAGAAGAACACTGAAGCTTTCTTT
J gene: TRBJ2-1; D gene: TRBD2; clone size: NA; V gene: TRBV28; CDR3 protein: CATQRGGAYNEQFF; CDR3 DNA: TGTGCCACCCAGCGGGGGGGAGCCTACAATGAGCAGTTCTTC
J gene: TRBJ2-7; D gene: TRBD2; clone size: NA; V gene: TRBV27; CDR3 protein: CASRPGLEKKVGEQYF; CDR3 DNA: TGTGCCAGCAGGCCGGGACTAGAGAAAAAGGTGGGCGAGCAGTACTTC
J gene: TRBJ2-1; D gene: NA; clone size: NA; V gene: TRBV29-1; CDR3 protein: CSVEGSGRGYYNEQFF; CDR3 DNA: TGCAGCGTTGAAGGTTCCGGCAGGGGATACTACAATGAGCAGTTCTTC
J gene: TRBJ1-3; D gene: NA; clone size: medium-sized; V gene: TRBV28; CDR3 protein: CASSFGSGNTIYF; CDR3 DNA: TGTGCCAGCAGTTTTGGTTCTGGAAACACCATATATTTT
J gene: TRBJ2-1; D gene: TRBD2; clone size: NA; V gene: TRBV28; CDR3 protein: CASSSWKERGGLDEQFF; CDR3 DNA: TGTGCCAGCAGTTCCTGGAAGGAGCGGGGGGGCTTAGATGAGCAGTTCTTC
J gene: TRBJ2-1; D gene: NA; clone size: NA; V gene: TRBV9; CDR3 protein: CASSATRGGYNEQFF; CDR3 DNA: TGTGCCAGCAGCGCCACTAGGGGGGGGTACAATGAGCAGTTCTTC
J gene: TRBJ1-2; D gene: NA; clone size: NA; V gene: TRBV28; CDR3 protein: CASSLPTVGYTF; CDR3 DNA: TGTGCCAGCAGTCTACCCACGGTTGGCTACACCTTC
J gene: TRBJ2-7; D gene: NA; clone size: NA; V gene: TRBV5-1; CDR3 protein: CASSLAGFEQYF; CDR3 DNA: TGCGCCAGCAGCTTGGCAGGGTTCGAGCAGTACTTC
J gene: TRBJ2-1; D gene: NA; clone size: once; V gene: TRBV18; CDR3 protein: CASSPLEGARTNEQFF; CDR3 DNA: TGTGCCAGCTCACCACTGGAGGGGGCGCGAACGAATGAGCAGTTCTTC
J gene: TRBJ2-5; D gene: NA; clone size: once; V gene: TRBV7-2; CDR3 protein: CASSLLVQTQYF; CDR3 DNA: TGTGCCAGCAGCTTATTAGTCCAGACCCAGTACTTC
J gene: TRBJ2-5; D gene: TRBD1; clone size: NA; V gene: TRBV7-9; CDR3 protein: CASSPDRGEETQYF; CDR3 DNA: TGTGCCAGCAGCCCCGACAGGGGGGAAGAGACCCAGTACTTC
J gene: TRBJ2-2; D gene: NA; clone size: NA; V gene: TRBV7-8; CDR3 protein: CASSAAYSNTGELFF; CDR3 DNA: TGTGCCAGCAGCGCAGCCTATTCGAACACCGGGGAGCTGTTTTTT
J gene: TRBJ2-7; D gene: TRBD1; clone size: once; V gene: TRBV5-1; CDR3 protein: CASRPGTEGYEQYF; CDR3 DNA: TGCGCCAGCAGACCGGGGACAGAAGGCTACGAGCAGTACTTC
J gene: TRBJ2-7; D gene: TRBD1; clone size: NA; V gene: TRBV11-2; CDR3 protein: CASSLGTGTYEQYF; CDR3 DNA: TGTGCCAGCAGCTTAGGGACAGGTACCTACGAGCAGTACTTC
J gene: TRBJ1-1; D gene: TRBD1; clone size: NA; V gene: TRBV28; CDR3 protein: CASSKTGEMNTEAFF; CDR3 DNA: TGTGCCAGCAGTAAGACAGGGGAAATGAACACTGAAGCTTTCTTT
J gene: TRBJ1-2; D gene: NA; clone size: few; V gene: TRBV7-9; CDR3 protein: CASSTSRDGNYGYTF; CDR3 DNA: TGTGCCAGCAGCACGAGCCGGGACGGGAACTATGGCTACACCTTC
J gene: TRBJ1-5; D gene: NA; clone size: NA; V gene: TRBV7-9; CDR3 protein: CASSSASGNQPQHF; CDR3 DNA: TGTGCCAGCAGCTCAGCCTCGGGGAATCAGCCCCAGCATTTT